One sample yielded the 23 T cell receptor beta chains listed below, sequenced in a study of blood T cell repertoires in COVID-19. TCRdb keeps only in-frame clones here, not all; method: immunoSEQ multiplex PCR. The sample holds some 50,000 clones, approximately 90% seen once. The sequencing input was peripheral blood. The source is a man aged 55 to 70 with acute or convalescent COVID-19.

The chain recombines TRBV18 with TRBJ1-2; 10 positions agree with TRBD1. The J segment lost 6 bases and the V segment lost 2 bases, leaving 3 bases of the junction unmatched. Germline CDR1 and CDR2: KGHSH and LQKENI. The CDR3 sequence is 14 residues long. For the CDR3, the DNA is TGTGCCAGCTCACCAGAGACAGGGGGCAATGGCTACACCTTC. Translation: CASSPETGGNGYTF.

This rearrangement joins TRBV24-1 to TRBJ1-2, with D maybe TRBD1 (5 bases). Germline assignment: CDR1 KGHDR and CDR2 SFDVKD. The germline V and J ends were trimmed by 6 bases and 6 bases, with 13 bases remaining between them. There are 13 residues in the CDR3. The CDR3 spells CATSYTGYDGYTF. The CDR3, as DNA: TGTGCCACCAGTTACACAGGTTACGATGGCTACACCTTC.

This clone was detected only once. The chain carries TRBV19 and TRBJ1-5; the match to TRBD1 covers 12 bases. V shed 6 bases, J shed 6 bases, and the junction held 15 bases outside the gene matches. CDR3 size: 18 residues. Per germline, CDR1 LNHDA and CDR2 SQIVND (reference sequence). CDR3 protein: CASSRSPGTGGGSQPQHF. The CDR3 DNA reads TGTGCCAGTAGCCGTTCTCCCGGGACAGGGGGCGGGAGTCAGCCCCAGCATTTT.

The rearrangement uses TRBV11-2 and TRBJ2-5, with 7 bases fitting TRBD2. The CDR3 runs to 14 residues. The germline gives CDR1 SGHAT, CDR2 FQNNGV. With 5 bases clipped from V and 5 bases from J, the junction kept 8 bases outside the gene matches. CDR3 coding DNA: TGTGCCAGCAGCGGGGGGGATGGGGAGGAGACCCAGTACTTC. Its translation is CASSGGDGEETQYF.

The CDR3 reads CASSGSRGGTDTQYF. The CDR3 nucleotides are TGTGCCAGCAGTGGGAGCAGGGGCGGGACAGATACGCAGTATTTT. The chain recombines TRBV2 with TRBJ2-3; TRBD1 might be the D (6 bases). Germline values: CDR1 SNHLY, CDR2 FYNNEI. CDR3 size: 15 residues. V was pared by 4 bases and J by 3 bases, with 14 bases between. The entire variable domain, with the rest obtained from reference TRBV2 and TRBJ2-3, is as follows: EPEVTQTPSHQVTQMGQEVILRCVPISNHLYFYWYRQILGQKVEFLVSFYNNEISEKSEIFDDQFSVERPDGSNFTLKIRSTKLEDSAMYFCASSGSRGGTDTQYFGPGTRLTVL.

This clone was seen once. The V gene is TRBV5-6, the J gene TRBJ1-6; D is undetermined. CDR1 is SGHDT, CDR2 YYEEEE, per germline. This CDR3 has 13 residues. V lost 0 bases to trimming and J lost 8 bases, with 6 bases between them. CDR3: CASSLARDSPLHF. In DNA form, the CDR3 reads TGTGCCAGCAGCTTGGCGAGAGATTCACCCCTCCACTTT.

This clone was counted between two and nine times. Here the CDR3 DNA reads TGTGCCAGCGATACCGGGATCCGGAACACTGAAGCTTTCTTT. Translation gives CASDTGIRNTEAFF. This chain links TRBV11-2 with TRBJ1-1; D is unclear. The CDR3 runs 14 residues. V lost 8 bases and J lost 1, with 14 bases in between. The germline V gene encodes CDR1 SGHAT and CDR2 FQNNGV.

The chain combines TRBV6-4 with TRBJ2-7; TRBD1 matches 7 bases. Germline CDR1 is MRHNA and CDR2 is SNTAGT. J lost 1 base, V lost 5 bases, and 5 bases had no gene match. This CDR3 is built from 14 residues. The CDR3 sequence: CASSTRQGSYEQYF. The CDR3 nucleotides read TGTGCCAGCAGTACTCGACAGGGATCCTACGAGCAGTACTTC.

The gene calls are TRBV7-9 and TRBJ2-7, with a possible D match to TRBD1 (6 bases). The CDR3 loop spans 13 amino acids. Germline values: CDR1 SEHNR, CDR2 FQNEAQ (reference sequence). Trimming removed 5 bases at V and 4 bases at J, with 12 bases between. This CDR3 is CASSTSTGYEQYF. CDR3 nucleotide sequence: TGTGCCAGCAGCACATCGACAGGATACGAGCAGTACTTC.

This sequence joins TRBV27 and TRBJ1-2, with 8 bases aligning to TRBD1. Germline trimming cut 7 bases from V and 3 bases from J; bases unmatched to any gene: 16. The CDR3 spans 17 residues. Germline V gene lookup returns CDR1 MNHEY and CDR2 SMNVEV (reference sequence). In DNA, the CDR3 is TGTGCCAGCAAGACGGGCCCAGGGACAGGAGAGCACTATGGCTACACCTTC. It yields the protein CASKTGPGTGEHYGYTF.

The V and J genes are TRBV7-2 and TRBJ2-7; maybe TRBD1 (5 bases). This CDR3 is 16 amino acids long. Trimming left V 0 bases short and J 2 bases short, with 14 bases between. Germline V CDR1 and CDR2: SGHTA, FQGNSA. CDR3 protein: CASSLAVGRATYEQYF. The CDR3 coding sequence is TGTGCCAGCAGCTTAGCGGTGGGCAGGGCCACCTACGAGCAGTACTTC. The complete variable domain, with remaining parts taken from reference TRBV7-2 and TRBJ2-7, reads GAGVSQSPSNKVTEKGKDVELRCDPISGHTALYWYRQSLGQGLEFLIYFQGNSAPDKSGLPSDRFSAERTGGSVSTLTIQRTQQEDSAVYLCASSLAVGRATYEQYFGPGTRLTVT.

This chain links TRBV7-3 with TRBJ2-1, with D possibly TRBD2 on 7 matching bases. Trimming shortened V by 1 base and J by 4 bases, and 17 bases separated the two germline ends. Germline V gives CDR1 SGHTA, CDR2 FQGTGA. This CDR3 region has 17 residues. The CDR3, as DNA: TGTGCCAGCAGCTTAAGCGTCGGGGGGCGTGTTTACAATGAGCAGTTCTTC. This codes for CASSLSVGGRVYNEQFF.

This chain joins TRBV6-6 and TRBJ2-2; D perhaps matches TRBD2 (5 bases). This CDR3 region has 13 residues. V was cut by 6 bases and J by 1 base, with 6 bases left in between. Germline CDR1 MNHNY, CDR2 SVGAGI (reference sequence). In DNA form, the CDR3 reads TGTGCCAGCAGCAGCGGGAACACCGGGGAGCTGTTTTTT. Amino acids: CASSSGNTGELFF.

This sequence joins TRBV5-1 and TRBJ1-1, with TRBD1 identical over 7 bases. Trimming took 1 base from V and 1 from J; bases not matched to a gene: 7. The V gene's germline CDR1 is SGHRS and CDR2 YFSETQ. This CDR3 contains 16 residues. Here the CDR3 reads CASSLPPTGSNTEAFF. The CDR3 DNA follows: TGCGCCAGCAGCTTGCCCCCGACAGGGTCGAACACTGAAGCTTTCTTT.

This rearrangement joins TRBV5-1 to TRBJ1-3, with 10 positions matching TRBD1. The CDR3 extends over 16 amino acids. The junction had 2 bases not matched to a gene; V was cut back by 0 bases and J by 2 bases. Germline lookup yields CDR1 SGHRS and CDR2 YFSETQ. The CDR3 loop reads CASSLAGTGAGNTIYF. The CDR3 bases are TGCGCCAGCAGCTTGGCCGGGACAGGGGCTGGAAACACCATATATTTT.

The chain is built from TRBV7-9 and TRBJ1-4; tentatively, D is TRBD1 (6 bases). Trimming removed 11 bases at V and 3 bases at J, with 13 bases between. Germline V CDR1 and CDR2: SEHNR, FQNEAQ (reference sequence). The CDR3 is 13 residues long. In DNA, the CDR3 is TGTGCCGTCGGACAGTCAGCTAATGAAAAACTGTTTTTT. This codes for CAVGQSANEKLFF.

J is TRBJ1-3 and V is TRBV3-1 (or the pseudogene TRBV3-2); D is unclear. Trimming stripped 3 bases from V and 1 base from J, with 13 bases between. CDR1 is LGHDT and CDR2 is YNNKEL in the germline V gene (reference sequence). The CDR3 totals 16 residues. DNA for the CDR3: TGTGCCAGCAGCCATTCCGGCGGTGGGTCTGGAAACACCATATATTTT. As protein: CASSHSGGGSGNTIYF.

Worth noting for this clone: Other DNA variants within this sample encode the same CDR3. The chain combines TRBV4-1 with TRBJ1-1; maybe TRBD1 (6 bases). Germline CDR1 reads MGHRA; CDR2 reads YSYEKL. This CDR3 spans 14 amino acids. V shed 3 bases and J shed 1 base, with 9 bases lying between them. The CDR3 reads CASSQDSPNTEAFF. CDR3 bases: TGCGCCAGCAGCCAGGACAGCCCGAACACTGAAGCTTTCTTT.

V gene TRBV3-1 (or the pseudogene TRBV3-2) combines with J gene TRBJ1-2; D unresolved. From germline, CDR1 is LGHDT and CDR2 YNNKEL (reference sequence). CDR3 length: 14 residues. V was pared by 0 bases and J by 4 bases, with 9 bases between. The CDR3 is CASSQDYSGYGYTF. For the CDR3, the DNA is TGTGCCAGCAGCCAAGACTACAGCGGCTATGGCTACACCTTC.

This rearrangement joins TRBV12-3 or TRBV12-4 to TRBJ2-1; 7 nucleotides agree with TRBD1. This CDR3 contains 13 residues. The V segment lost 6 bases and the J segment 10 bases; nucleotides outside the gene matches: 9. For the CDR3, the DNA is TGTGCCAGCAGCAAGACAGGGAATGGGGAGCAGTTCTTC. Translation: CASSKTGNGEQFF.

Note on this clone: The sample contains more than one DNA sequence encoding this CDR3. V and J are TRBV2 and TRBJ1-1; D gene uncertain. The CDR3 contains 12 residues. V gave up 3 bases and J gave up 5 bases, with 7 bases separating them. In germline, CDR1 is SNHLY, CDR2 FYNNEI. The CDR3 DNA sequence: TGTGCCAGCAGTGAGGGAGGAACTGAAGCTTTCTTT. Encoded protein: CASSEGGTEAFF.

V and J are TRBV19 and TRBJ2-2, with TRBD1 matching over 10 bases. The V and J ends lost 10 bases and 6 bases, in that order; junction bases with no gene match: 2. The CDR3 covers 12 residues. The germline V gene encodes CDR1 LNHDA and CDR2 SQIVND (reference sequence). The CDR3 DNA follows: TGTGCCACAGGGACAGGGGCCGGGGAGCTGTTTTTT. Translating it yields CATGTGAGELFF.

The chain carries TRBV18 and TRBJ1-6; 12 nucleotides align to TRBD1. This CDR3 has 15 residues. The germline gives CDR1 KGHSH, CDR2 LQKENI. After removal of 2 bases from V and 7 bases from J, the junction contained 0 bases not matched to a gene. CDR3 nucleotides: TGTGCCAGCTCACCAGGGACAGGGGGCAATTCACCCCTCCACTTT. This gives the protein CASSPGTGGNSPLHF. The variable domain in full, with the rest retrieved from reference TRBV18 and TRBJ1-6, is NAGVMQNPRHLVRRRGQEARLRCSPMKGHSHVYWYRQLPEEGLKFMVYLQKENIIDESGMPKERFSAEFPKEGPSILRIQQVVRGDSAAYFCASSPGTGGNSPLHFGNGTRLTVT.